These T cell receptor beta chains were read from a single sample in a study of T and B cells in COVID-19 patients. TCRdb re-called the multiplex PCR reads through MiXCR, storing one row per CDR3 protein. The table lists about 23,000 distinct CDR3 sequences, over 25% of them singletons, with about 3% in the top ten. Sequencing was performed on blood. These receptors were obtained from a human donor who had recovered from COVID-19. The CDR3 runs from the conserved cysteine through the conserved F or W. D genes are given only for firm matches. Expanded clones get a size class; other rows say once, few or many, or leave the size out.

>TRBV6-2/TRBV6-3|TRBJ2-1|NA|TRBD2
CASIKGAGGRDEQFF
TGTGCCAGCATTAAAGGAGCGGGGGGTAGGGATGAGCAGTTCTTC
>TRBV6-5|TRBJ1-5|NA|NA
CASRSSDQTQHF
TGTGCCAGCCGGAGTAGTGATCAGACCCAGCATTTT
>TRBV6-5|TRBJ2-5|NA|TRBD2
CASIDERGVQETQYF
TGTGCCAGCATTGACGAGCGGGGGGTTCAAGAGACCCAGTACTTC
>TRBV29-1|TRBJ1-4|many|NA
CSVVKALFNEKLFF
TGCAGCGTTGTCAAGGCACTCTTTAATGAAAAACTGTTTTTT
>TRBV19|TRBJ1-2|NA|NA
CASKWLNYGYTF
TGTGCCAGTAAATGGTTGAACTATGGCTACACCTTC
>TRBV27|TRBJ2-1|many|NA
CASRPSSLKNEQFF
TGTGCCAGCAGACCTAGCTCCCTTAAGAATGAGCAGTTCTTC
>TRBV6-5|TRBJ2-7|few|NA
CASRKGGRYEQYF
TGTGCCAGCAGGAAGGGGGGGCGATACGAGCAGTACTTC
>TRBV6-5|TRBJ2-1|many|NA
CATNRGRANNEQFF
TGTGCCACTAATCGGGGCAGGGCCAACAATGAGCAGTTCTTC
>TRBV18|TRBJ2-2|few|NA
CASSPGLGNTGELFF
TGTGCCAGCTCACCGGGACTGGGAAACACCGGGGAGCTGTTTTTT
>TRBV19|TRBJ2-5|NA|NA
CASSIATAVGETQYF
TGTGCCAGTAGTATAGCCACGGCAGTAGGAGAGACCCAGTACTTC
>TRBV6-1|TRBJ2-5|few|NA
CASSETSEAGETQYF
TGTGCCAGCAGTGAAACATCGGAGGCGGGTGAGACCCAGTACTTC
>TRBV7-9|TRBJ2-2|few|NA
CASSLAPGELFF
TGTGCCAGCAGCTTAGCCCCCGGGGAGCTGTTTTTT
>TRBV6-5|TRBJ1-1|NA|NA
CASSYRVNTEAFF
TGTGCCAGCAGTTACAGGGTCAACACTGAAGCTTTCTTT
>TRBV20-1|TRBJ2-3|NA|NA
CSASFGPSTDTQYF
TGCAGTGCTAGTTTCGGACCTAGCACAGATACGCAGTATTTT
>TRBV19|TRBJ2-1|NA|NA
CATLWGGSSYNEQFF
TGTGCCACCCTATGGGGTGGGAGCTCCTACAATGAGCAGTTCTTC
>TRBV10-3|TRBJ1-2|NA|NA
CAISEFEAGYTF
TGTGCCATCAGTGAGTTCGAAGCTGGCTACACCTTC
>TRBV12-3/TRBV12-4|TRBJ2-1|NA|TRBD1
CASRPDRVASNEQFF
TGTGCCAGCAGGCCGGACAGGGTTGCGTCGAATGAGCAGTTCTTC
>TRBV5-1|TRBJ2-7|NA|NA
CASSLVPAEQYF
TGCGCCAGCAGCTTGGTTCCTGCAGAGCAGTACTTC
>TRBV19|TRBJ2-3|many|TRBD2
CASTSGAGGQYF
TGTGCCAGCACCTCAGGGGCGGGAGGGCAGTATTTT
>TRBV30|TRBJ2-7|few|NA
CAWSPLGVLGEQYF
TGTGCCTGGAGCCCCCTAGGGGTACTAGGCGAGCAGTACTTC
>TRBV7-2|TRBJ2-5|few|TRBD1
CASSDPSGGGETQYF
TGTGCCAGCAGTGATCCCTCAGGGGGCGGAGAGACCCAGTACTTC
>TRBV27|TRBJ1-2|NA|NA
CASSKSPQGTNYGYTF
TGTGCCAGCAGCAAATCCCCACAGGGTACTAACTATGGCTACACCTTC
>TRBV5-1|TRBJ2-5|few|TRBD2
CASSWASGGKETQYF
TGCGCCAGCAGCTGGGCTAGCGGGGGGAAAGAGACCCAGTACTTC
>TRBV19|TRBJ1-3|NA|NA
CASSIALGIGNTIYF
TGTGCCAGTAGTATAGCCTTGGGAATTGGAAACACCATATATTTT
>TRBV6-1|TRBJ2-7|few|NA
CASRVAGQYEQYF
TGTGCCAGCAGGGTAGCAGGCCAGTACGAGCAGTACTTC
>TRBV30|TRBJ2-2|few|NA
CAWSVLGELFF
TGTGCCTGGAGTGTGTTGGGGGAGCTGTTTTTT
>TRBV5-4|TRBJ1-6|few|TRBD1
CASSLNRGMTPLHF
TGTGCCAGCAGCTTAAACAGGGGGATGACACCCCTCCACTTT
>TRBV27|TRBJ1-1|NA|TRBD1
CASSIGQEHTEAFF
TGTGCCAGCAGTATAGGACAGGAACACACTGAAGCTTTCTTT
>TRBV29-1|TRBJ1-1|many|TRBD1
CSVGDRGEAFF
TGCAGCGTCGGGGACAGGGGTGAAGCTTTCTTT
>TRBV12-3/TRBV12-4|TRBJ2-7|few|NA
CASSFWAALSTYEQYF
TGTGCCAGCAGTTTTTGGGCAGCACTTTCTACCTACGAGCAGTACTTC
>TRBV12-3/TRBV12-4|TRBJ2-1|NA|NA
CASTNRENEQFF
TGTGCCAGCACAAACAGGGAAAATGAGCAGTTCTTC
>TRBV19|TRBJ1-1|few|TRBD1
CASRTDRGPEAFF
TGTGCCAGTAGAACCGACAGGGGGCCTGAAGCTTTCTTT
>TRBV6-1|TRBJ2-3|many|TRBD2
CASRGTLAGQRADTQYF
TGTGCCAGCAGGGGTACTCTAGCGGGGCAGAGGGCAGATACGCAGTATTTT
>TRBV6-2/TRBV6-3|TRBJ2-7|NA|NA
CAGRRGASYEQYF
TGTGCCGGCAGACGGGGCGCCTCCTACGAGCAGTACTTC
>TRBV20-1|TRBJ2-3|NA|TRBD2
CSAASTSGGLDTQYF
TGCAGTGCCGCTTCGACTAGCGGGGGTTTGGATACGCAGTATTTT
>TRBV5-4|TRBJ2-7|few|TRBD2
CASSLTKKAGGSDEQYF
TGTGCCAGCAGCTTAACGAAAAAGGCGGGAGGAAGCGACGAGCAGTACTTC
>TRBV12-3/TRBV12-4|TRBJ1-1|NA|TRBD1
CATRAPTGANTEAFF
TGTGCCACCAGAGCACCGACAGGGGCGAACACTGAAGCTTTCTTT
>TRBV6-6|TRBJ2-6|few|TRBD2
CASKLRIAGDGANVLTF
TGTGCCAGCAAACTACGGATAGCGGGGGATGGGGCCAACGTCCTGACTTTC
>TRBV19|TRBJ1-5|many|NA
CASSIIGNQPQHF
TGTGCCAGTAGTATAATCGGGAATCAGCCCCAGCATTTT
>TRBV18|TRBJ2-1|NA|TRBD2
CASSPLPSSSGSSYNEQFF
TGTGCCAGCTCACCACTCCCTAGCTCGAGCGGGAGCTCCTACAATGAGCAGTTCTTC
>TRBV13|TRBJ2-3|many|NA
CASSLGRMADTQYF
TGTGCCAGCAGCTTAGGCCGGATGGCAGATACGCAGTATTTT
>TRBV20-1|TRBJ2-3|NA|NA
CSASSDTQYF
TGCAGTGCTAGTTCAGATACGCAGTATTTT
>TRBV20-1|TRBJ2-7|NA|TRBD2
CSARGTKTGEQYF
TGCAGTGCTAGGGGGACTAAAACAGGCGAGCAGTACTTC
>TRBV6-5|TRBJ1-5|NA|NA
CASSYASTDNQPQHF
TGTGCCAGCAGTTACGCTTCGACGGACAATCAGCCCCAGCATTTT
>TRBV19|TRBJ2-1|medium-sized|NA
CASSINARGRSFF
TGTGCCAGTAGTATAAACGCTAGGGGACGGTCGTTCTTC
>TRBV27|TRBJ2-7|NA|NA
CASSRSWGSSYEQYF
TGTGCCAGCAGTCGTTCGTGGGGTAGCTCCTACGAGCAGTACTTC
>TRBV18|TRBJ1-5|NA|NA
CASSPRGGDQPQHF
TGTGCCAGCTCACCACGCGGGGGCGATCAGCCCCAGCATTTT
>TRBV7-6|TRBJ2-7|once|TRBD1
CASSSDRVVEFEQYF
TGTGCCAGCAGCTCGGACAGGGTAGTGGAGTTCGAGCAGTACTTC
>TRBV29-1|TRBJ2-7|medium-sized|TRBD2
CSVERGTDEQYF
TGCAGCGTTGAGCGGGGGACCGACGAGCAGTACTTC
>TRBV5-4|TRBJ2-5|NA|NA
CASSLGSQETQYF
TGTGCCAGCAGCTTGGGCAGTCAAGAGACCCAGTACTTC
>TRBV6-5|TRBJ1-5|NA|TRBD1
CASSDREGGQPQHF
TGTGCCAGCAGTGACAGGGAGGGTGGTCAGCCCCAGCATTTT
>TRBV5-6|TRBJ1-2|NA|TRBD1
CASSGITGTGSGYTF
TGTGCCAGCAGCGGCATAACCGGGACAGGGAGTGGCTACACCTTC
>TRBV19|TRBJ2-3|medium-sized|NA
CASSGGGADTQYF
TGTGCCAGTAGTGGAGGGGGCGCAGATACGCAGTATTTT
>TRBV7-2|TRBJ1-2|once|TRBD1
CASSSGTGTAFYGYTF
TGTGCCAGCAGCTCGGGAACCGGGACAGCTTTCTATGGCTACACCTTC
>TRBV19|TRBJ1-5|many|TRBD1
CASSNSRTGGGQPQHF
TGTGCCAGTAGTAACTCCCGGACAGGGGGCGGTCAGCCCCAGCATTTT